The 9 T cell receptor beta chains below all came from one sample that was sequenced in a study of response to subunit inactivated influenza vaccine. MiXCR, run by TCRdb on the RT-PCR reads, gives a single entry per CDR3 protein. The sample yields a few hundred thousand distinct CDR3 sequences, less than 25% seen once. Material: PBMCs from blood, obtained 21 months after vaccination. These receptors originate from a man aged 50 to 69 who received an inactivated influenza vaccine.

The genes are TRBV27 and TRBJ1-2, with no clear D. The CDR3 sequence is 14 residues long. The V end was cut by 4 bases, the J end by 4 bases, with 13 bases between. CDR1 and CDR2 from the germline V gene are MNHEY and SMNVEV (reference sequence). As DNA, the CDR3 is TGTGCCAGCAGTTCTGGCGCTGGGATCTATGGCTACACCTTC. Its translation: CASSSGAGIYGYTF.

On this clonotype: The junction shows a germline mismatch at one end, possibly a read error. In nucleotides, the CDR3 is TGTGCCAGCAGCCTAACGGACAGGGAAGGATCACCCCTCCACTTT. This codes for CASSLTDREGSPLHF. J is TRBJ1-6 and V is TRBV7-3; TRBD1 matches 8 bases. The CDR3 is 15 amino acids. Germline lookup yields CDR1 SGHTA and CDR2 FQGTGA.

This clonotype was seen more than once but under ten times. The rearrangement links TRBV5-4 to TRBJ1-2; no clear D gene. The CDR3 totals 9 residues. Trimming removed 1 base at V and 12 bases at J, with 4 bases between. CDR1 and CDR2 from the germline V gene are SGHNT and YYREEE (reference sequence). CDR3 DNA sequence: TGTGCCAGCAGCTTGCCGGACACCTTC. Residues: CASSLPDTF.

The chain has TRBV4-3 and TRBJ2-7; D gene uncertain. The CDR3 sequence is 14 residues long. Germline CDR1 and CDR2: LGHNA and YSLEER. V lost 0 bases to trimming and J lost 3 bases, with 9 bases between them. The CDR3 loop reads CASSQDYKGYEQYF. The CDR3 DNA reads TGCGCCAGCAGCCAAGACTACAAGGGCTACGAGCAGTACTTC.

This chain connects TRBV7-2 to TRBJ2-3, with TRBD2 matching over 7 bases. Losses at the gene ends were 0 bases for V and 13 bases for J; bases not matched to a gene: 4. The germline gives CDR1 SGHTA, CDR2 FQGNSA. The CDR3 is 12 residues long. CDR3 DNA sequence: TGTGCCAGCAGCTTAGCTGGGACTATTAAGTATTTT. Translation gives CASSLAGTIKYF.

This clonotype appeared a few times. The chain carries TRBV2 and TRBJ2-3; possibly TRBD2 for D (5 bases). Trimming removed 3 bases at V and 1 base at J, with 14 bases between. CDR1 and CDR2 (germline): SNHLY, FYNNEI. The CDR3 covers 16 residues. The chain's CDR3 is CASSEGRSGGTDTQYF. CDR3 nucleotides: TGTGCCAGCAGTGAGGGTCGAAGCGGAGGCACAGATACGCAGTATTTT.

In its sample, this clonotype was seen a few times. The DNA is left out, because the CDR3 cannot be placed on it with certainty; the CDR3 is given as TCRdb lists it. This chain uses TRBV19 with TRBJ2-7. Germline lookup yields CDR1 LNHDA and CDR2 SQIVND (reference sequence). Inclusive of both ends, the CDR3 amounts to 14 amino acids. CDR3 loop: CASSIVGLGSQAYF.

The chain is built from TRBV19 and TRBJ1-4; D is undetermined. The CDR3 covers 17 residues. The V and J ends lost 3 bases and 0 bases respectively, with 14 bases between them. Germline CDR1 is LNHDA and CDR2 is SQIVND (reference sequence). CDR3 in DNA: TGTGCCAGTAGTATGGTTCAGAGACTCACAACTAATGAAAAACTGTTTTTT. This encodes CASSMVQRLTTNEKLFF. The entire variable domain, with the rest obtained from reference TRBV19 and TRBJ1-4, is as follows: DGGITQSPKYLFRKEGQNVTLSCEQNLNHDAMYWYRQDPGQGLRLIYYSQIVNDFQKGDIAEGYSVSREKKESFPLTVTSAQKNPTAFYLCASSMVQRLTTNEKLFFGSGTQLSVL.

V and J are TRBV4-3 and TRBJ2-2; 10 nucleotides match TRBD2. Germline V CDR1 and CDR2: LGHNA, YSLEER. V lost 5 bases, J lost 2 bases, and 8 bases stayed unmatched. The CDR3 contains 17 residues. The CDR3 region is CASSFLLAGFNTGELFF. CDR3 in DNA: TGCGCCAGCAGCTTTCTACTAGCGGGGTTCAACACCGGGGAGCTGTTTTTT.